This is a list of T cell receptor beta chains from one sample in a study of blood T cell repertoires in COVID-19. TCRdb's copy holds only in-frame clones and misses some; the assay was immunoSEQ multiplex PCR. The sample consists of a few hundred thousand clones, 70% to 90% of them appearing once. Sequencing was done on a sample of peripheral blood. These receptors originate from a human donor in a cohort sampled during active COVID-19. CDR3s include the opening cysteine and the closing phenylalanine or tryptophan. D genes are given only for firm matches. The size entry is marked missing in some rows and otherwise reads once, few, many or a size class.

V	D	size	J	DNA	CDR3
TRBV28	.	.	TRBJ1-5	TGTGCCAGTACTACCTCAGGGAGGGTCAATCAGCCCCAGCATTTT	CASTTSGRVNQPQHF
TRBV9	TRBD2	.	TRBJ2-1	TGTGCCAGCAGCCTCGGGAACCTAGCGGGGAATGAGCAGTTCTTC	CASSLGNLAGNEQFF
TRBV28	.	.	TRBJ2-2	TGTGCCAGCATCGGTACGAACACCGGGGAGCTGTTTTTT	CASIGTNTGELFF
TRBV24-1	TRBD1	.	TRBJ2-1	TGTGCCACCAGTGACCCGGGACAGGGTCTCTTCTATGAGCAGTTCTTC	CATSDPGQGLFYEQFF
TRBV6-1	.	.	TRBJ2-2	TGTGCCAGCAGTGCCCTTGAGTGGGGGGACACCGGGGAGCTGTTTTTT	CASSALEWGDTGELFF
TRBV6-5	.	.	TRBJ2-3	TGTGCCAGCAGTCCCCCCCCGGCAGATACGCAGTATTTT	CASSPPPADTQYF
TRBV9	.	.	TRBJ2-5	TGTGCCAGCAGCGTAGTTAGCACCGGAGGAGAGACCCAGTACTTC	CASSVVSTGGETQYF
TRBV14	TRBD2	.	TRBJ2-3	TGTGCCAGCAGCCAAAACCTAGCGGGGGGGATCACAGATACGCAGTATTTT	CASSQNLAGGITDTQYF
TRBV7-2	.	.	TRBJ2-7	TGTGCCAGCAGCTCGTCCCGGGGGTCCTCCTACGAGCAGTACTTC	CASSSSRGSSYEQYF
TRBV7-9	.	.	TRBJ1-1	TGTGCCAGCAGCCAACTCGGCGGGCGGATGAACACTGAAGCTTTCTTT	CASSQLGGRMNTEAFF
TRBV25-1	TRBD1	.	TRBJ2-3	TGTGCCAGCAGTGTTAGGGGACAGGGTCCCGATACGCAGTATTTT	CASSVRGQGPDTQYF
TRBV14	.	.	TRBJ1-4	TGTGCCAGCAGTCTTTCAGGGCTCGTCAATGAAAAACTGTTTTTT	CASSLSGLVNEKLFF
TRBV3-1/TRBV3-2	.	.	TRBJ1-1	TGTGCCAGCAGCCCTACCACGGCAGGGAACACTGAAGCTTTCTTT	CASSPTTAGNTEAFF
TRBV2	.	once	TRBJ2-7	TGTGCCAGCACTAGGACAGCTTCCTACGAGCAGTACTTC	CASTRTASYEQYF
TRBV27	TRBD2	.	TRBJ2-1	TGTGCCAGCATGCGTAGCGGGGGGGCTTATGAGCAGTTCTTC	CASMRSGGAYEQFF
TRBV24-1	TRBD1	once	TRBJ1-5	TGTGCCACCGGGACAGATTATAGCAATCAGCCCCAGCATTTT	CATGTDYSNQPQHF
TRBV9	TRBD1	.	TRBJ2-7	TGTGCCAGCAGCGTAGGGGCGGGACAGGGCAGTTACGAGCAGTACTTC	CASSVGAGQGSYEQYF
TRBV4-2	.	few	TRBJ1-2	TGTGCCAGCAGCCAAGAGGGGGCGCGTGGCTACACCTTC	CASSQEGARGYTF
TRBV6-6	TRBD1	.	TRBJ2-6	TGTGCCAGCAGTCATGACAGGGGGCTGTCCGGGGCCAACGTCCTGACTTTC	CASSHDRGLSGANVLTF
TRBV10-1	TRBD1	.	TRBJ2-1	TGCGCCAGCAGTGGGGGACAGACCTACAATGAGCAGTTCTTC	CASSGGQTYNEQFF
TRBV20-1	.	.	TRBJ2-3	TGCAGTGCTAGCACAAATACGCAGTATTTT	CSASTNTQYF
TRBV5-8	TRBD1	.	TRBJ1-5	TGTGCCAGCTCAGTATACAGGGGTCGCAATCAGCCCCAGCATTTT	CASSVYRGRNQPQHF
TRBV12-5	.	.	TRBJ2-7	TGTGCTAGTGAGCGGAGTAGGGACGAGCAGTACTTC	CASERSRDEQYF
TRBV10-2	.	.	TRBJ1-4	TGCGCCAGCAGTGAGACAGGGTTCGAAAAACTGTTTTTT	CASSETGFEKLFF
TRBV9	.	.	TRBJ2-6	TGTGCCAGCAGCGCCACCGGAAATTGGGGAGAGGGGGCCAACGTCCTGACTTTC	CASSATGNWGEGANVLTF
TRBV5-6	TRBD1	.	TRBJ2-7	TGTGCCAGCAGCTCGACGGGACAGGCAACCTACGAGCAGTACTTC	CASSSTGQATYEQYF
TRBV9	.	.	TRBJ2-5	TGTGCCAGCAGCGTAGCGACTAGGACAAAAGAGACCCAGTACTTC	CASSVATRTKETQYF
TRBV6-5	TRBD2	.	TRBJ2-1	TGTGCCAGCAGCTTCAGCGGGGGGGCAATCAATGAGCAGTTCTTC	CASSFSGGAINEQFF
TRBV11-2	.	.	TRBJ2-7	TGTGCCAGCAGCACTGACAGATTCTACGAGCAGTACTTC	CASSTDRFYEQYF
TRBV5-8	.	.	TRBJ1-6	TGTGCCAGCAGCTTTCGACGGGGGGCTCCGACTAATTCACCCCTCCACTTT	CASSFRRGAPTNSPLHF
TRBV9	.	.	TRBJ2-1	TGTGCCAGCAGCGGGCGGGGAGGCAATGAGCAGTTCTTC	CASSGRGGNEQFF
TRBV5-4	.	.	TRBJ2-6	TGTGCCAGCAGCTTAGTGTTATTACAGTCTGGGGCCAACGTCCTGACTTTC	CASSLVLLQSGANVLTF
TRBV2	.	.	TRBJ2-2	TGTGCCAGCAGTTCCGGGGGACTTGGGGCCGGGGAGCTGTTTTTT	CASSSGGLGAGELFF
TRBV27	.	once	TRBJ2-3	TGTGCCAGCAGGCCCCGTCAGGTGGTCCTCACTAGCACAGATACGCAGTATTTT	CASRPRQVVLTSTDTQYF
TRBV15	TRBD1	.	TRBJ2-1	TGTGCCACCAGCAGAGATCTCGGGACAGGTATTTGGGATGAGCAGTTCTTC	CATSRDLGTGIWDEQFF
TRBV6-5	TRBD1	.	TRBJ2-5	TGTGCCAGCAGTTACGCGAACAGGGGGCCGCAAGAGACCCAGTACTTC	CASSYANRGPQETQYF
TRBV10-3	.	.	TRBJ1-6	TGTGCCATCAGTACAGGGTTCCCCAATTCACCCCTCCACTTT	CAISTGFPNSPLHF
TRBV9	.	.	TRBJ1-5	TGTGCCAGCGGGGGGGAACTGTTTCCCCAGCATTTT	CASGGELFPQHF
TRBV7-9	.	few	TRBJ2-1	TGTGCCAGCAGCTCTAGTGGGAGGTACAATGAGCAGTTCTTC	CASSSSGRYNEQFF
TRBV5-6	TRBD1	.	TRBJ1-1	TGTGCCAGCAGCACCTACTGGACAGGGCCCAACACTGAAGCTTTCTTT	CASSTYWTGPNTEAFF
TRBV7-2	TRBD2	.	TRBJ2-1	TGTGCCAGCAGCTTAGTTAGCGGGGGGGCCGTTGGCTACAATGAGCAGTTCTTC	CASSLVSGGAVGYNEQFF
TRBV3-1/TRBV3-2	TRBD2	.	TRBJ2-1	TGTGCCAGCAGCCCCACTAGCGGGGGGGCTAAAGAGCAGTTCTTC	CASSPTSGGAKEQFF
TRBV7-9	.	.	TRBJ1-5	TGTGCCAGCAGCGCCCAGGGCTTCGATCAGCCCCAGCATTTT	CASSAQGFDQPQHF
TRBV6-5	.	few	TRBJ1-1	TGTGCCAGCAGTTACGCTGGGAGGGGGAACACTGAAGCTTTCTTT	CASSYAGRGNTEAFF
TRBV7-9	.	.	TRBJ1-1	TGTGCCAGCAGCTTATGGGAAGAGGGCACTGAAGCTTTCTTT	CASSLWEEGTEAFF
TRBV30	.	.	TRBJ1-1	TGTGCCTGGAGTTGGCGAGGGTGGACTGAAGCTTTCTTT	CAWSWRGWTEAFF
TRBV5-4	TRBD2	.	TRBJ2-7	TGTGCCAGCAGCTGGGGGGGGACGCCCTACCCCTACGAGCAGTACTTC	CASSWGGTPYPYEQYF
TRBV12-3/TRBV12-4	.	.	TRBJ1-1	TGTGCCCTGGAGGGGAACACTGAAGCTTTCTTT	CALEGNTEAFF
TRBV7-9	TRBD1	.	TRBJ2-5	TGTGCCAGCAGCCCCCGGGACAGGGGAATGGAGACCCAGTACTTC	CASSPRDRGMETQYF
TRBV14	.	.	TRBJ1-5	TGTGCCAGCAGCCAAGATCTCGGGCAGCCCCAGCATTTT	CASSQDLGQPQHF
TRBV24-1	.	.	TRBJ2-7	TGTGCCACCAGGGATCGAGAGGGCGAGCAGTACTTC	CATRDREGEQYF
TRBV5-1	.	.	TRBJ1-1	TGCGCCAGCAGCTTGGAGGCGGGGAACACTGAAGCTTTCTTT	CASSLEAGNTEAFF
TRBV18	.	.	TRBJ1-1	TGTGCCACTACTGCAGGGGCGGCCACTGAAGCTTTCTTT	CATTAGAATEAFF
TRBV10-3	.	.	TRBJ1-2	TGTGCCATCAGTGAAGGGCAGGGCCAGGGCTACACCTTC	CAISEGQGQGYTF
TRBV20-1	.	.	TRBJ1-2	TGCAGTGCTAGTATTGGGGCCGGGTTTTCTGGCTACACCTTC	CSASIGAGFSGYTF